The text below deals with one TCR beta chain. The sample has other DNA sequences that encode this CDR3 too. This sample is part of a study of cytomegalovirus exposure and HLA in healthy donors. A multiplex PCR was run with 60 Vbeta primers and 13 Jbeta primers. Libraries were prepared by immunoSEQ multiplex PCR; TCRdb keeps only in-frame clonotypes and omits some of them. The data show about 140,000 clones, 80% seen once. V shed 0 bases and J 0 bases; nucleotides not matched to a gene: 1. CDR1 is SGHRS and CDR2 is YFSETQ in the germline V gene. The CDR3 has 15 residues. Material for sequencing was PBMCs. The clonotype was recovered from a man aged 25-45 years in good health and CMV-seronegative. The rearrangement uses TRBV5-1 and TRBJ2-7; TRBD1 agrees at 9 bases. The CDR3 region has the DNA TGCGCCAGCAGCTTGGGACAGGGGGTCTCCTACGAGCAGTACTTC. This sequence encodes CASSLGQGVSYEQYF.